What follows describes a single T cell receptor beta chain. The CDR3 totals 13 residues. Trimming shortened V by 1 base and J by 10 bases, and 12 bases separated the two germline ends. Germline V gene data show CDR1 as SGHNT and CDR2 as YENEEA. The data belong to a study of blood T cells in healthy people across ages. Combining a sample-barcoded 5' primer with a J-beta primer mix, a second PCR ran for about 6 to 11 cycles. TCRdb reanalysed the 5' RACE reads using MiXCR and keeps one entry per CDR3 protein. The sample carries some 710,000 distinct CDR3 sequences, around a fifth recorded once. The TCR was taken from a man aged 65 to 79 in good health. The chain is built from TRBV11-3 and TRBJ2-3, with unresolved D. The specimen was blood. CDR3 sequence (DNA): TGTGCCAGCAGCTTAGTTCAACTGGAGCCGCAGTATTTT. This sequence encodes CASSLVQLEPQYF.